The 5 T cell receptor beta chains below come from one sample, sequenced in a study of T cell repertoires in cytomegalovirus infection. Their antigens are not known. TCRdb reprocessed the reads with MiXCR, giving one entry per CDR3 protein. The profile shows fewer than 950,000 distinct CDR3 sequences, 30% to 35% of them singletons. The source material was cultured CD8+ T cells from PBMCs, sampled from culture after CMV antigen stimulation. All receptors derive from a human donor in good health (CMV status not recorded). Some clones in this sample may be carry-over from other donors' samples.

This clonotype came up a few times. The genes are TRBV28 and TRBJ1-6; the D is unclear. Trimming took off 7 bases at V and 11 bases at J, with 21 bases between the two ends. Germline CDR1 MDHEN, CDR2 SYDVKM. The CDR3 extends over 15 amino acids. The CDR3 sequence: CASTVPSFGTPPLHF. The CDR3, as DNA: TGTGCCAGCACCGTCCCGTCTTTCGGTACTCCACCCCTCCACTTT.

This clonotype has more than one count but fewer than ten. The chain joins TRBV27 to TRBJ2-3, with D unresolved. With 2 bases removed from V and 0 bases from J, the gap between germline ends came to 3 bases. Germline CDR1 reads MNHEY; CDR2 reads SMNVEV (reference sequence). The CDR3 has 13 residues. CDR3 coding DNA: TGTGCCAGCAGTTTAATGAGCACAGATACGCAGTATTTT. Its translation is CASSLMSTDTQYF.

In this sample, this clonotype turned up a few times. This chain uses TRBV6-5 with TRBJ2-5; 7 bases match TRBD2. The CDR3 length is 13 residues. Germline V gives CDR1 MNHEY, CDR2 SVGAGI. The ends lost 7 bases at V and 3 bases at J; junction bases unmatched: 5. The CDR3 sequence: CASTPSGEETQYF. CDR3 DNA: TGTGCCAGCACCCCGAGCGGGGAAGAGACCCAGTACTTC.

The chain employs TRBV5-6 and TRBJ2-2, with a possible D match to TRBD1 (5 bases). Looked up from germline, CDR1 is SGHDT and CDR2 is YYEEEE. With 7 bases removed from V and 5 bases from J, the gap between germline ends came to 21 bases. The CDR3 runs to 16 residues. The CDR3 protein is CASLPSTRVLTGELFF. The CDR3 DNA is TGTGCCAGCCTCCCTTCCACCAGGGTACTAACCGGGGAGCTGTTTTTT.

This clonotype came up a few times. The chain carries TRBV5-6 and TRBJ2-5, with 8 positions matching TRBD1. V lost 4 bases to trimming and J lost 5 bases; unmatched junction nucleotides: 10. Germline CDR1 and CDR2: SGHDT and YYEEEE. This CDR3 has 15 amino acids. The CDR3 sequence is CASSDRDRPMETQYF. Written as DNA, the CDR3 is TGTGCCAGCAGCGACAGGGACAGGCCTATGGAGACCCAGTACTTC.